Below are 32 T cell receptor beta chains sequenced from a single sample in a study of T cell responses to AZD1222 COVID-19 vaccine. Assay: immunoSEQ multiplex PCR; the TCRdb copy retains only in-frame clones and omits some. The top ten hold approximately 7.5% of the sample, which has over 85,000 clones, more than 85% seen once. The specimen was peripheral blood, collected on day 0 of AZD1222 vaccination. Source of these receptors: an adult in good health.

This clone was detected only once. V gene TRBV27 combines with J gene TRBJ1-6; D ambiguous. The germline gives CDR1 MNHEY, CDR2 SMNVEV (reference sequence). V was cut by 3 bases and J by 4 bases, with 7 bases left in between. The CDR3 has 14 residues. Here the CDR3 reads CASSFGRYNSPLHF. The CDR3 DNA follows: TGTGCCAGCAGTTTCGGCAGATATAATTCACCCCTCCACTTT.

This clone was observed a handful of times. The chain is built from TRBV9 and TRBJ2-2; no firm D call. CDR3 length: 13 amino acids. V lost 0 bases to trimming and J lost 8 bases, with 8 bases between them. Germline values: CDR1 SGDLS, CDR2 YYNGEE. CDR3 sequence: CASSVATWGELFF. CDR3 DNA sequence: TGTGCCAGCAGCGTAGCTACTTGGGGGGAGCTGTTTTTT.

This clone was detected only once. The chain combines TRBV25-1 with TRBJ1-2; D is perhaps TRBD1 (5 bases). V lost 4 bases, J lost 7 bases, and 10 bases lay in between. The germline V gene has CDR1 MGHDK and CDR2 SYGVNS. The CDR3 contains 12 residues. The CDR3 is CASSAQGSGYTF. CDR3 sequence (DNA): TGTGCCAGCAGTGCGCAGGGAAGTGGCTACACCTTC.

The V call is TRBV7-6, the J call TRBJ1-2; D remains ambiguous. The germline V gene encodes CDR1 SGHVS and CDR2 FNYEAQ. The CDR3 loop spans 13 amino acids. Trimming took off 3 bases at V and 8 bases at J, with 13 bases between the two ends. The DNA for the CDR3 is TGTGCCAGCAGCTTTGGTGAGGGTTGGGGCTACACCTTC. Its translation: CASSFGEGWGYTF.

The chain is built from TRBV28 and TRBJ1-6, with D maybe TRBD1 (5 bases). The CDR3 extends over 14 amino acids. Germline V CDR1 and CDR2: MDHEN, SYDVKM. V lost 4 bases and J 7 bases, leaving 11 bases between the germline ends. As DNA, the CDR3 is TGTGCCAGCAGTTGGGGACTCCGAAATTCACCCCTCCACTTT. This encodes CASSWGLRNSPLHF.

This chain links TRBV18 with TRBJ2-3; D is unresolved. Germline V gives CDR1 KGHSH, CDR2 LQKENI. Between the trimmed V and J ends, which lost 2 bases and 4 bases, there was a span of 4 bases. The CDR3 consists of 12 residues. CDR3 sequence (DNA): TGTGCCAGCTCACCAACGGCAGATACGCAGTATTTT. Residues: CASSPTADTQYF.

This chain uses TRBV27 with TRBJ1-1; D is unclear. Germline V gene lookup returns CDR1 MNHEY and CDR2 SMNVEV (reference sequence). V lost 0 bases to trimming and J lost 0 bases, with 11 bases between them. The CDR3 runs 16 residues. The CDR3 region has the DNA TGTGCCAGCAGTTTATCTACCCGGCCCTTGAACACTGAAGCTTTCTTT. Translation: CASSLSTRPLNTEAFF.

This chain joins TRBV10-3 and TRBJ2-1; 10 nucleotides align to TRBD2. V lost 6 bases, J lost 7 bases, and 9 bases stayed unmatched. Germline assignment: CDR1 ENHRY and CDR2 SYGVKD. The CDR3 has 15 amino acids. The CDR3 region has the DNA TGTGCCATCAGGGATCTAGCGGGAGCTAGGAATGAGCAGTTCTTC. It encodes CAIRDLAGARNEQFF.

The chain couples TRBV19 to TRBJ1-2, with D perhaps matching TRBD1 (5 bases). Germline V CDR1 and CDR2: LNHDA, SQIVND (reference sequence). The CDR3 totals 14 residues. Trimming removed 5 bases from V and 4 bases from J, with 14 bases in between. The CDR3 sequence is CASSPQGVGYGYTF. CDR3 bases: TGTGCCAGTAGTCCTCAGGGAGTCGGCTATGGCTACACCTTC.

V usage is TRBV29-1 and J usage is TRBJ2-3; weak D call: TRBD2 (5 bases). The CDR3 has 15 amino acids. In germline, CDR1 is SQVTM, CDR2 ANQGSEA. Trimming removed 4 bases from V and 0 bases from J, with 14 bases in between. The CDR3 nucleotides read TGCAGCGTTGCTGCTAGCAGCACTAGCACAGATACGCAGTATTTT. Encoded protein: CSVAASSTSTDTQYF.

The CDR3 DNA is TGCGCCAGCAGCTTGGAATTCACAGATACGCAGTATTTT. Protein: CASSLEFTDTQYF. V is TRBV5-1 and J is TRBJ2-3, with D unclear. This CDR3 region has 13 residues. Trimming shortened V by 0 bases and J by 2 bases, and 4 bases separated the two germline ends. CDR1 and CDR2 (germline): SGHRS, YFSETQ.

This chain connects TRBV27 to TRBJ2-1; perhaps TRBD1 as D (5 bases). The CDR3 consists of 14 residues. The germline V and J ends were trimmed by 3 bases and 6 bases, with 12 bases remaining between them. Per germline, CDR1 MNHEY and CDR2 SMNVEV (reference sequence). CDR3 protein: CASSFRVSVNEQFF. CDR3 nucleotides: TGTGCCAGCAGTTTCAGGGTGTCCGTCAATGAGCAGTTCTTC.

The chain joins TRBV5-1 to TRBJ1-1; D is unclear. This CDR3 comprises 11 residues. The V end was cut by 4 bases, the J end by 6 bases, with 7 bases between. The V gene's germline CDR1 is SGHRS and CDR2 YFSETQ. CDR3 DNA: TGCGCCAGCAGCCTGGGCGCTGAAGCTTTCTTT. Its protein is CASSLGAEAFF.

This chain uses TRBV6-4 with TRBJ2-1; 8 positions agree with TRBD1. V shed 5 bases and J 4 bases; nucleotides not matched to a gene: 4. The CDR3 loop spans 14 amino acids. Germline CDR1 is MRHNA and CDR2 is SNTAGT. CDR3 coding DNA: TGTGCCAGCAGTTTACAGGGGGAATACAATGAGCAGTTCTTC. Protein: CASSLQGEYNEQFF.

The chain is built from TRBV6-5 and TRBJ1-5; TRBD1 agrees at 9 bases. After removal of 2 bases from V and 4 bases from J, the junction contained 6 bases not matched to a gene. Germline CDR1 is MNHEY and CDR2 is SVGAGI. CDR3 size: 16 residues. The CDR3 DNA sequence: TGTGCCAGCAGTTACGCGGAGGGACAGGGAAATCAGCCCCAGCATTTT. It specifies CASSYAEGQGNQPQHF.

This clone was seen just once. The J gene is TRBJ2-1, the V gene TRBV7-3, with 9 bases lining up with TRBD1. With V trimmed by 5 bases and J by 7 bases, 6 bases remained unmatched. CDR1 and CDR2 from the germline V gene are SGHTA and FQGTGA. This CDR3 has 14 residues. For the CDR3, the DNA is TGTGCCAGCAGCCCCGGACAGGGGTCGAATGAGCAGTTCTTC. It translates to CASSPGQGSNEQFF.

The chain is built from TRBV28 and TRBJ1-3; D remains unclear. There are 16 residues in the CDR3. Germline V gene sequence: CDR1 MDHEN, CDR2 SYDVKM. V was shortened by 1 base and J by 0 bases, with 10 bases between the two germline ends. The CDR3, as DNA: TGTGCCAGCAGTTTATTTGGGTCCCTCTCTGGAAACACCATATATTTT. Protein sequence: CASSLFGSLSGNTIYF. Complete variable domain (other parts from reference TRBV28 and TRBJ1-3): DVKVTQSSRYLVKRTGEKVFLECVQDMDHENMFWYRQDPGLGLRLIYFSYDVKMKEKGDIPEGYSVSREKKERFSLILESASTNQTSMYLCASSLFGSLSGNTIYFGEGSWLTVV.

The chain couples TRBV7-2 to TRBJ2-7; D is uncertain. Germline CDR1 and CDR2: SGHTA and FQGNSA. CDR3 length: 12 amino acids. Trimming removed 0 bases from V and 5 bases from J, with 5 bases in between. DNA for the CDR3: TGTGCCAGCAGCTTAGCGGTCCACGAGCAGTACTTC. Amino acids: CASSLAVHEQYF.

V and J are TRBV4-2 and TRBJ1-6; 8 nucleotides align to TRBD1. This CDR3 comprises 17 residues. J gave up 7 bases and V 1 base, and 9 bases lay outside the gene matches. Germline V gene sequence: CDR1 LGHNA, CDR2 YNFKEQ. The CDR3 sequence is CASSQVLGQGGNSPLHF. The CDR3 coding sequence is TGTGCCAGCAGCCAAGTGTTAGGACAGGGCGGAAATTCACCCCTCCACTTT.

J is TRBJ2-1 and V is TRBV2; TRBD1 is a possible D gene (6 bases). The V end was cut by 8 bases, the J end by 8 bases, with 13 bases between. Germline V gene data show CDR1 as SNHLY and CDR2 as FYNNEI. The CDR3 covers 12 residues. The CDR3 DNA follows: TGTGCCAGCGCACGCGAGGGGGATGAGCAGTTCTTC. Protein sequence: CASAREGDEQFF.

The chain carries TRBV10-3 and TRBJ2-2; 11 bases are a match to TRBD1. This CDR3 has 16 amino acids. CDR1 ENHRY and CDR2 SYGVKD come from the germline V gene. Trimming at V came to 4 bases and at J to 4 bases, leaving 5 bases not matched to a gene. Written as DNA, the CDR3 is TGTGCCATCAGTGGTGGTGGGACAGGGGGCACCGGGGAGCTGTTTTTT. Residues: CAISGGGTGGTGELFF.

This rearrangement joins TRBV7-9 to TRBJ1-5; D call uncertain. V was trimmed by 2 bases and J by 4 bases, leaving 3 bases between them. The CDR3 runs 12 residues. Germline values: CDR1 SEHNR, CDR2 FQNEAQ (reference sequence). The CDR3 reads CASSLPNQPQHF. In nucleotides, the CDR3 is TGTGCCAGCAGCTTACCAAATCAGCCCCAGCATTTT.

The rearrangement joins TRBV11-2 to TRBJ1-3; unclear D gene. V was trimmed by 6 bases and J by 0 bases, leaving 15 bases between them. The CDR3 extends over 16 amino acids. Germline V gives CDR1 SGHAT, CDR2 FQNNGV. CDR3 region: CASRVGSLYSGNTIYF. The CDR3 DNA reads as TGTGCCAGCAGGGTAGGGTCGCTCTACTCTGGAAACACCATATATTTT.

The rearrangement uses TRBV4-2 and TRBJ2-1; tentative D call: TRBD2 (6 bases). Trimming removed 0 bases from V and 0 bases from J, with 12 bases in between. Germline lookup yields CDR1 LGHNA and CDR2 YNFKEQ. The CDR3 sequence is 17 residues long. CDR3 DNA: TGTGCCAGCAGCCAAGATTTCGGCGGGAACTCCTACAATGAGCAGTTCTTC. As protein: CASSQDFGGNSYNEQFF.

V gene TRBV6-2 or TRBV6-3 combines with J gene TRBJ1-6, with D uncertain. The ends were cut back, 0 bases at V and 6 bases at J, with 6 bases in the middle. The germline CDR1 and CDR2 sequences are MNHEY and SVGEGT. This CDR3 is built from 14 residues. The CDR3 nucleotides read TGTGCCAGCAGTTACTCCGCAGTTAATTCACCCCTCCACTTT. It is translated as CASSYSAVNSPLHF.

This chain links TRBV7-2 with TRBJ2-5; perhaps TRBD2 as D (6 bases). This CDR3 spans 15 amino acids. The V gene's germline CDR1 is SGHTA and CDR2 FQGNSA. V gave up 1 base and J gave up 5 bases, with 14 bases separating them. CDR3 residues: CASSLGGVGSETQYF. The CDR3 DNA follows: TGTGCCAGCAGCTTAGGCGGGGTGGGTTCGGAGACCCAGTACTTC.

This chain joins TRBV9 and TRBJ2-1, with 8 nucleotides matching TRBD2. CDR1 and CDR2 (germline): SGDLS, YYNGEE. This CDR3 is 17 amino acids long. The V and J ends lost 0 bases and 0 bases, in that order; junction bases with no gene match: 5. The chain's CDR3 is CASSVVPAGDSYNEQFF. CDR3 in DNA: TGTGCCAGCAGCGTAGTCCCAGCGGGAGACTCCTACAATGAGCAGTTCTTC.

This rearrangement joins TRBV2 to TRBJ2-3, with D possibly matching TRBD1 (6 bases). This CDR3 contains 19 residues. V lost 6 bases and J 0 bases, leaving 25 bases between the germline ends. Germline CDR1 SNHLY, CDR2 FYNNEI. This CDR3 is CASSRKPMNQGPSTDTQYF. The CDR3 DNA is TGTGCCAGCAGCCGAAAACCCATGAATCAGGGGCCGAGCACAGATACGCAGTATTTT.

CDR3 sequence: CASSQEPNTGELFF. CDR3 nucleotides: TGCGCCAGCAGCCAGGAGCCGAACACCGGGGAGCTGTTTTTT. J is TRBJ2-2 and V is TRBV4-3; D is uncertain. The CDR3 length is 14 residues. Germline V gene data show CDR1 as LGHNA and CDR2 as YSLEER. V lost 3 bases, J lost 0 bases, and 5 bases lay in between.

V gene TRBV7-9 combines with J gene TRBJ2-7, with 7 bases aligning to TRBD1. CDR3 length: 16 amino acids. Germline V gives CDR1 SEHNR, CDR2 FQNEAQ (reference sequence). With 6 bases clipped from V and 3 bases from J, the junction kept 14 bases outside the gene matches. CDR3 coding DNA: TGTGCCAGCAGTTCAGCACTTAAGACAGGGAACTACGAGCAGTACTTC. Its translation is CASSSALKTGNYEQYF.

As DNA, the CDR3 is TGTGCCAGCAGCTTAGGGACAGGGTGGCCGGGAACTGAAGCTTTCTTT. The encoded protein is CASSLGTGWPGTEAFF. The chain couples TRBV11-1 to TRBJ1-1; 8 bases fit TRBD1. The CDR3 length is 16 residues. V lost 1 base and J lost 5; bases outside the gene matches: 9. From germline, CDR1 is SGHAT and CDR2 FQDESV (reference sequence).

The V and J genes are TRBV3-1 (or the pseudogene TRBV3-2) and TRBJ1-1; D gene uncertain. Trimming removed 8 bases at V and 7 bases at J, with 14 bases between. Germline loops: CDR1 LGHDT, CDR2 YNNKEL (reference sequence). CDR3 length: 12 amino acids. The CDR3 region is CASGPRAGEAFF. The DNA for the CDR3 is TGTGCCAGCGGCCCTAGGGCTGGTGAAGCTTTCTTT.